These 8 T cell receptor beta chains were sequenced from one sample in a study of blood T cell repertoires in COVID-19. Some clones are missing from TCRdb's copy, which holds only in-frame ones; the method was immunoSEQ multiplex PCR. The profile shows about 190,000 clones, around 80% of them singletons. The sample taken for sequencing was peripheral blood. The origin of the receptors is a woman aged 80 or over with COVID-19, enrolled during active disease.

The chain recombines TRBV2 with TRBJ2-1, with D possibly matching TRBD1 (6 bases). The CDR3 is 15 residues long. Germline CDR1 and CDR2: SNHLY and FYNNEI. The ends were cut back, 3 bases at V and 8 bases at J, with 17 bases in the middle. The CDR3 region is CASSEGHFTVDEQFF. CDR3 DNA sequence: TGTGCCAGCAGTGAGGGACATTTCACCGTCGATGAGCAGTTCTTC.

J is TRBJ1-2 and V is TRBV2, with 11 bases fitting TRBD1. Unmatched junction bases numbered 12, after V lost 5 bases and J lost 7 bases. CDR3 size: 16 residues. CDR1 is SNHLY, CDR2 FYNNEI, per germline. The CDR3 sequence is CASSRPGTGGRGGYTF. CDR3 DNA sequence: TGTGCCAGCAGTCGCCCCGGGACAGGGGGTCGGGGTGGCTACACCTTC.

The chain has TRBV10-2 and TRBJ2-1; D unresolved. CDR1 and CDR2 (germline): WSHSY, SAAADI. The CDR3 sequence is 14 residues long. V was cut by 7 bases and J by 3 bases, with 13 bases left in between. The CDR3 DNA sequence: TGCGCCAGCACCGACTTGCCCTACTACAATGAGCAGTTCTTC. Protein product: CASTDLPYYNEQFF.

The genes are TRBV5-1 and TRBJ1-3; 7 bases match TRBD1. The length of the CDR3 is 18 residues. V trimming: 6 bases; J trimming: 0 bases; junction bases outside the gene matches: 15. From germline, CDR1 is SGHRS and CDR2 YFSETQ. The CDR3 DNA follows: TGCGCCAGCAAAAGGTGGGAGACAGGGACCCTCTCTGGAAACACCATATATTTT. It encodes CASKRWETGTLSGNTIYF.

This chain joins TRBV27 and TRBJ2-7; TRBD1 matches at 8 bases. Trimming removed 3 bases from V and 7 bases from J; junction bases left unmatched: 11. Germline assignment: CDR1 MNHEY and CDR2 SMNVEV (reference sequence). There are 15 residues in the CDR3. CDR3 sequence: CASSFVGQGAWEQYF. DNA for the CDR3: TGTGCCAGCAGTTTTGTAGGGCAGGGGGCCTGGGAGCAGTACTTC.

The chain is built from TRBV2 and TRBJ2-1, with TRBD2 identical over 11 bases. CDR1 and CDR2 (germline): SNHLY, FYNNEI. The CDR3 is 15 residues long. The V and J ends lost 4 bases and 9 bases, in that order; junction bases with no gene match: 8. The CDR3 DNA sequence: TGTGCCAGCAGTGCCTTTAGCGGGAGGGCCGGTGAGCAGTTCTTC. Translating gives CASSAFSGRAGEQFF.

This sequence joins TRBV9 and TRBJ2-7; D perhaps matches TRBD2 (5 bases). Trimming took 3 bases from V and 3 from J, leaving 13 bases between them. The CDR3 has 14 residues. CDR1 and CDR2 from the germline V gene are SGDLS and YYNGEE. DNA for the CDR3: TGTGCCAGCAGCGGGCCTAGCACGGGCTACGAGCAGTACTTC. This gives the protein CASSGPSTGYEQYF.

The count of this clone is one. The V gene is TRBV11-3, the J gene TRBJ1-2, with TRBD1 as a possible D gene (5 bases). Germline V gene data show CDR1 as SGHNT and CDR2 as YENEEA. Trimming left V 5 bases short and J 0 bases short, with 19 bases between. The CDR3 has 17 residues. Here the CDR3 reads CASSDGAGGQTNYGYTF. The CDR3 DNA reads TGTGCCAGCAGCGATGGGGCGGGGGGTCAGACTAACTATGGCTACACCTTC.